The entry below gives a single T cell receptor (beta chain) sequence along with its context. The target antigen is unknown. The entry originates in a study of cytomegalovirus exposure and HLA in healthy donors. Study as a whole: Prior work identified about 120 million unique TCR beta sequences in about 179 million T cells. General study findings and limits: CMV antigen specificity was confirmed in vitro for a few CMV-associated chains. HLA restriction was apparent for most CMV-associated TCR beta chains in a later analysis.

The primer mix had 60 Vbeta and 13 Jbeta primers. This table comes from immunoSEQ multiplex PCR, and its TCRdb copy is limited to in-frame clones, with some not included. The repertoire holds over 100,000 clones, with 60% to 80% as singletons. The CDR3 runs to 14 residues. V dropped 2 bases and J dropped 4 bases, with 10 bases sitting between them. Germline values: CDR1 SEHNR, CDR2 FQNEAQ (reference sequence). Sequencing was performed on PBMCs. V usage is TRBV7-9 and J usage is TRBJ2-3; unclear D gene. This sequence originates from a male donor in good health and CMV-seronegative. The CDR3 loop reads CASSLTTQSDTQYF. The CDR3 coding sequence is TGTGCCAGCAGCTTAACCACACAGTCAGATACGCAGTATTTT.